The source of this TCR beta chain is a study of CD8 T cells in ankylosing spondylitis. General observations from the study: There was a TCR beta motif, made of several highly homologous variants, that appeared characteristic of ankylosing spondylitis blood. Prior work had noted some motif variants in reactive arthritis blood and synovial fluid.

TCRdb redid the calling of the 5' RACE reads with MiXCR, one entry per CDR3 protein. The sample has about 540,000 distinct CDR3 sequences, 10% to 15% seen once. V lost 4 bases and J 6 bases, leaving 20 bases between the germline ends. This CDR3 spans 16 amino acids. The germline V gene encodes CDR1 SGHRS and CDR2 YFSETQ. There are a few counts of this clonotype. Its specificity is not known. This sequence originates from a male donor with ankylosing spondylitis. The sequencing sample was made of blood, either unsorted or a sorted T cell fraction (not recorded which). J is TRBJ2-1 and V is TRBV5-1, with D possibly being TRBD1 or TRBD2 (5 bases each). The CDR3 DNA is TGCGCCAGCAGCCCTTTGGGACCGCTCTCTTCCAATGAGCAGTTCTTC. Translated, it gives CASSPLGPLSSNEQFF.